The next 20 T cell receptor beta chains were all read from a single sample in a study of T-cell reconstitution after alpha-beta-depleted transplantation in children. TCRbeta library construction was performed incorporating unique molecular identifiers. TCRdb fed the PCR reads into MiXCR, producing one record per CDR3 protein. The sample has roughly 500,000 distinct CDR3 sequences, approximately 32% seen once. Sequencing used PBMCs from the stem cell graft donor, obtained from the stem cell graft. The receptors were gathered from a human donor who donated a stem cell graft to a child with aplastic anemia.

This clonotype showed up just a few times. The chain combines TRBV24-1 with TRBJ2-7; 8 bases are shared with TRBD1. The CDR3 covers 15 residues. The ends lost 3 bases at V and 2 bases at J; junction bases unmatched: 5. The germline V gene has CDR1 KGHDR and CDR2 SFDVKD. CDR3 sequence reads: CATSDGDRTTYEQYF. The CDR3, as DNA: TGTGCCACCAGTGATGGGGACAGGACCACCTACGAGCAGTACTTC.

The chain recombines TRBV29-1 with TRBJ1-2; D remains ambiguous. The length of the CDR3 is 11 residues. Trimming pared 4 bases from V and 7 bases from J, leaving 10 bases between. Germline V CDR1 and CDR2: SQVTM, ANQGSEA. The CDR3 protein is CSVVQVLGYTF. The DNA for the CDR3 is TGCAGCGTTGTCCAAGTCCTTGGCTACACCTTC. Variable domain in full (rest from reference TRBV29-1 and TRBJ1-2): SAVISQKPSRDICQRGTSLTIQCQVDSQVTMMFWYRQQPGQSLTLIATANQGSEATYESGFVIDKFPISRPNLTFSTLTVSNMSPEDSSIYLCSVVQVLGYTFGSGTRLTVV.

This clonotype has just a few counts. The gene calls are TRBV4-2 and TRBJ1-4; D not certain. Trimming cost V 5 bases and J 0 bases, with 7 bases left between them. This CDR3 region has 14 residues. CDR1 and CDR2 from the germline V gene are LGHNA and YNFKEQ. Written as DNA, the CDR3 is TGTGCCAGCAGCACGTTAACAACTAATGAAAAACTGTTTTTT. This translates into CASSTLTTNEKLFF.

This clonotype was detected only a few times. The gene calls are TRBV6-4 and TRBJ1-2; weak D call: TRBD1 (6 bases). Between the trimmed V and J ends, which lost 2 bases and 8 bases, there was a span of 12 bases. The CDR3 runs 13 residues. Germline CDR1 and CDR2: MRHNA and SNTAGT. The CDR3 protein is CASSDRTVGGYTF. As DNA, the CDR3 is TGTGCCAGCAGTGACAGGACAGTGGGAGGCTACACCTTC.

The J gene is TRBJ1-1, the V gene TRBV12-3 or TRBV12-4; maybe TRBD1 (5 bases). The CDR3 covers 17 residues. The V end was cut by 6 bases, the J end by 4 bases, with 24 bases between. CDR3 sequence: CASSLGASEGPGTEAFF. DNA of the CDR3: TGTGCCAGCAGCTTGGGTGCATCGGAGGGGCCGGGCACTGAAGCTTTCTTT.

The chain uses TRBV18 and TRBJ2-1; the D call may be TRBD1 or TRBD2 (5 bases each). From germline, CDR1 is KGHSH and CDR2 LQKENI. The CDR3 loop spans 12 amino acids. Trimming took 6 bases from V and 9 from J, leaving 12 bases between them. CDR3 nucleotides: TGTGCCAGCTCCCAAAGTGGGGGTGAGCAGTTCTTC. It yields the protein CASSQSGGEQFF.

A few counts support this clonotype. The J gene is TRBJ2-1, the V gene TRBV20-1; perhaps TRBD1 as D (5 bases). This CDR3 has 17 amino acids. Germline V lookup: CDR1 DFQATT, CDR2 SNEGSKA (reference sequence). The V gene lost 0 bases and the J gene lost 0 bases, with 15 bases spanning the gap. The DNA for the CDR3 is TGCAGTGCTAGAGATGGGGCGGCAGCCCTCTCCTACAATGAGCAGTTCTTC. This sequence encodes CSARDGAAALSYNEQFF.

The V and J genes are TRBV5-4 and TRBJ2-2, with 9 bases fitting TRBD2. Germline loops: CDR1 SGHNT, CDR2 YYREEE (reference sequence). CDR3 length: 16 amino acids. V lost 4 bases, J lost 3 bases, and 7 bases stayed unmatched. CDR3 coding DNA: TGTGCCAGCAGCCGTAGCGGGAGAAGGGACACCGGGGAGCTGTTTTTT. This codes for CASSRSGRRDTGELFF.

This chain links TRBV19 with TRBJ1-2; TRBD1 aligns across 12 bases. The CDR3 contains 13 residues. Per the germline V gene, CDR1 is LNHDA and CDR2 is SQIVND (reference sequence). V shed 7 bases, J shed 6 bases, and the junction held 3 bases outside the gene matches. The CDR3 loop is CASKGTGGDGYTF. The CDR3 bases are TGTGCCAGTAAAGGGACAGGGGGCGATGGCTACACCTTC.

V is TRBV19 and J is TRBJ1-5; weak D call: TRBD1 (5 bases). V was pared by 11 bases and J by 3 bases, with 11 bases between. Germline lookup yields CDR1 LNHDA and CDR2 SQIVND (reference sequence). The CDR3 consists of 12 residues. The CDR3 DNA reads TGTGCCGGGGGAACAGACAATCAGCCCCAGCATTTT. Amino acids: CAGGTDNQPQHF.

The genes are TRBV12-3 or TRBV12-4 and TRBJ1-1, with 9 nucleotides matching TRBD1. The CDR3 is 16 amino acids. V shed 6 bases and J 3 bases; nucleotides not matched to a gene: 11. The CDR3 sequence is CASRQGTGKKYTEAFF. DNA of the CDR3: TGTGCCAGCAGGCAAGGGACAGGGAAGAAGTACACTGAAGCTTTCTTT.

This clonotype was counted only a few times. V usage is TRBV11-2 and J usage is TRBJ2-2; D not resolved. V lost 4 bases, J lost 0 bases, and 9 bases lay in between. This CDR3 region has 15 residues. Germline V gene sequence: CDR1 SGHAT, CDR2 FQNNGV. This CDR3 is CASSSVSPNTGELFF. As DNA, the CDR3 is TGTGCCAGCAGCTCCGTGAGCCCGAACACCGGGGAGCTGTTTTTT.

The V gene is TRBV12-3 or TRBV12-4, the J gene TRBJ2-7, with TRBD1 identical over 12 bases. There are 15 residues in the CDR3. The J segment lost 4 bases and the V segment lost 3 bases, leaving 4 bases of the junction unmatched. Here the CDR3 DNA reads TGTGCCAGCAGTTTTCGGGGACAGGGGGCTTACGAGCAGTACTTC. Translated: CASSFRGQGAYEQYF.

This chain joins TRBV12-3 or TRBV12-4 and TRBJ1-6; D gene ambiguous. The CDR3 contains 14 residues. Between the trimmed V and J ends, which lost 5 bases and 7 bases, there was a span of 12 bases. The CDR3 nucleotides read TGTGCCAGCAGTCCCGGGCCCGAGAATTCACCCCTCCACTTT. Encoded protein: CASSPGPENSPLHF.

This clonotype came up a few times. CDR3 DNA: TGCAGTGCTAGACGGAACAATCAGCCCCAGCATTTT. Translation: CSARRNNQPQHF. V usage is TRBV20-1 and J usage is TRBJ1-5; D gene uncertain. The CDR3 is 12 residues long. Trimming stripped 2 bases from V and 3 bases from J, with 5 bases between. CDR1 is DFQATT, CDR2 SNEGSKA, per germline (reference sequence).

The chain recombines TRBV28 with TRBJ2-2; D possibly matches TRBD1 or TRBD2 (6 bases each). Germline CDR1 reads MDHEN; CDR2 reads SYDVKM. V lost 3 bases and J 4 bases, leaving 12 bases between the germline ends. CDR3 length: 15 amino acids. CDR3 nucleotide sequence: TGTGCCAGCAGTTTTAGGGGGGTGGCCACCGGGGAGCTGTTTTTT. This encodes CASSFRGVATGELFF.

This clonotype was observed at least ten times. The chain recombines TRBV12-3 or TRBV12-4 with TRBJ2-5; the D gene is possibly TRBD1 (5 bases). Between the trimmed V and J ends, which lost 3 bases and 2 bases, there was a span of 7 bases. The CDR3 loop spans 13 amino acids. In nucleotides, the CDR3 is TGTGCCAGCAGTTTTCGACAGCAAGAGACCCAGTACTTC. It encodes CASSFRQQETQYF.

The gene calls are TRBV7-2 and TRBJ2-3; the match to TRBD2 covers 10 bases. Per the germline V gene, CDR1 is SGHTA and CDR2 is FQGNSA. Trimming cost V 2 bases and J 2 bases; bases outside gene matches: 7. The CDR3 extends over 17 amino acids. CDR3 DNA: TGTGCCAGCAGCTTACGGGCCCTAGCGGGGGACACAGATACGCAGTATTTT. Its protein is CASSLRALAGDTDTQYF.

CDR3 nucleotide sequence: TGTGCCAGCAGTGACCCGGGACAGGGTAGTACCGGGGAGCTGTTTTTT. Residues: CASSDPGQGSTGELFF. This chain links TRBV25-1 with TRBJ2-2, with TRBD1 identical over 9 bases. Germline lookup yields CDR1 MGHDK and CDR2 SYGVNS. This CDR3 is 16 amino acids long. V trimming: 3 bases; J trimming: 5 bases; junction bases outside the gene matches: 7. Using reference TRBV25-1 and TRBJ2-2 for the parts outside the CDR3, the full variable domain is EADIYQTPRYLVIGTGKKITLECSQTMGHDKMYWYQQDPGMELHLIHYSYGVNSTEKGDLSSESTVSRIRTEHFPLTLESARPSHTSQYLCASSDPGQGSTGELFFGEGSRLTVL.

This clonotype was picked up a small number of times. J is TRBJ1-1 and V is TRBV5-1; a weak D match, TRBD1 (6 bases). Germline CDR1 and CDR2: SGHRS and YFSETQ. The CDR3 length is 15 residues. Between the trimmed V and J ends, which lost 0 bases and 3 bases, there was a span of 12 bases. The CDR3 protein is CASSLASGADTEAFF. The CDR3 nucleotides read TGCGCCAGCAGCTTGGCCTCAGGGGCTGACACTGAAGCTTTCTTT.